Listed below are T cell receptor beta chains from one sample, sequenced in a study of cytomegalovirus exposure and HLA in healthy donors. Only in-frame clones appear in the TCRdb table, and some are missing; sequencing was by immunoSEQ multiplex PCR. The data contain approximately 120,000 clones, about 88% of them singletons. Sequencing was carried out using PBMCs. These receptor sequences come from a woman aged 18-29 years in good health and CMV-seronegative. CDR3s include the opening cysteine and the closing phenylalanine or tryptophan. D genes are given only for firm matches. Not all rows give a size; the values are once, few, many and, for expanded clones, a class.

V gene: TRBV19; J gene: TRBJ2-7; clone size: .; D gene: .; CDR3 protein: CASSIFRGGSLLEQYF; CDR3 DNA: TGTGCCAGTAGTATTTTTCGTGGTGGGAGTCTCCTCGAGCAGTACTTC
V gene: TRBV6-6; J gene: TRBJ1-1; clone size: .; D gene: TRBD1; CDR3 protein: CASSWDSEAFF; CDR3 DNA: TGTGCCAGCAGTTGGGACAGTGAAGCTTTCTTT
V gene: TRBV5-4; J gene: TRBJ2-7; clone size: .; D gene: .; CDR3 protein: CASSFLRTETGSNEQYF; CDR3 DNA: TGTGCCAGCAGCTTCTTACGCACAGAGACAGGTTCGAACGAGCAGTACTTC
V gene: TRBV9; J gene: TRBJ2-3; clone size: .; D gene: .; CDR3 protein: CASSVRGWGSADTQYF; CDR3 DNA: TGTGCCAGCAGCGTAAGGGGGTGGGGATCGGCAGATACGCAGTATTTT
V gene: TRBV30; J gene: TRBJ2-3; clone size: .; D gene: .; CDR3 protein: CACRQATDTQYF; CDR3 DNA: TGTGCCTGTCGACAGGCCACAGATACGCAGTATTTT
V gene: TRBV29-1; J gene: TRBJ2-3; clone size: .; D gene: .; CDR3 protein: CSVGAAADTQYF; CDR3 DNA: TGCAGCGTTGGGGCAGCCGCAGATACGCAGTATTTT
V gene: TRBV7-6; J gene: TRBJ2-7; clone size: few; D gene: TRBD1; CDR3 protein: CASSLAYEGATNEQYF; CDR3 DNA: TGTGCCAGCAGCTTAGCGTATGAGGGGGCCACGAACGAGCAGTACTTC
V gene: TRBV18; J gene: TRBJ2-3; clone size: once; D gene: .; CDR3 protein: CASSPPVFRSGFTDTQYF; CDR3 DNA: TGTGCCAGCTCACCACCTGTTTTTCGGTCAGGGTTCACAGATACGCAGTATTTT
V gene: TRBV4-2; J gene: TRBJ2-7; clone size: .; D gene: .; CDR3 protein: CASSQPDSWEQYF; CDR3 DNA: TGTGCCAGCAGCCAACCGGACAGCTGGGAGCAGTACTTC
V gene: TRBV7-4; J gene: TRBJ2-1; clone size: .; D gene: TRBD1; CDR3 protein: CANHGQGYNEQFF; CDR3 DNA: TGTGCCAACCATGGACAGGGCTACAATGAGCAGTTCTTC
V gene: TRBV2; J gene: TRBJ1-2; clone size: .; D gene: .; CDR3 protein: CASSETRTNYGYTF; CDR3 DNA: TGTGCCAGCAGTGAAACGCGTACTAACTATGGCTACACCTTC
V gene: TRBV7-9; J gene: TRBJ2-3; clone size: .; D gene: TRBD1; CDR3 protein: CASSLDGTGPDTQYF; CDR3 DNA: TGTGCCAGCAGCTTAGATGGGACAGGGCCAGATACGCAGTATTTT
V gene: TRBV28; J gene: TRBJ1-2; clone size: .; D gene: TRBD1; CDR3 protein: CASSSLPGTGVGGYTF; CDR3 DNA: TGTGCCAGCAGTTCCCTACCCGGGACAGGGGTGGGTGGCTACACCTTC
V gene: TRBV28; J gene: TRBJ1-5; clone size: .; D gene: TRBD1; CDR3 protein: CASSGLWGQFNQPQHF; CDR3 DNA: TGTGCCAGCAGTGGGCTTTGGGGACAGTTTAATCAGCCCCAGCATTTT
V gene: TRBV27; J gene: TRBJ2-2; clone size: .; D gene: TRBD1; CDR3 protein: CASSSTGGGTGELFF; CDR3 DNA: TGTGCCAGCAGTTCCACAGGGGGCGGAACCGGGGAGCTGTTTTTT
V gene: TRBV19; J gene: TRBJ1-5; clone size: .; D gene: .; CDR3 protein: CASKKRQDNQPQHF; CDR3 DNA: TGTGCCAGTAAGAAAAGACAGGATAATCAGCCCCAGCATTTT
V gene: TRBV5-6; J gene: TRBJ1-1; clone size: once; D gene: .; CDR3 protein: CASRKLRGDTEAFF; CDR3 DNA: TGTGCCAGCAGAAAGCTCAGGGGTGACACTGAAGCTTTCTTT
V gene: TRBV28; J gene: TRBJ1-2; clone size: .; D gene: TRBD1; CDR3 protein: CASQGTGRGSYGYTF; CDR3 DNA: TGTGCTTCCCAGGGGACGGGCAGGGGGAGCTATGGCTACACCTTC
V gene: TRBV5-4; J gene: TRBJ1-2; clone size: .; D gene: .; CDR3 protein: CASSFYRANYGYTF; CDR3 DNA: TGTGCCAGCAGCTTTTACCGCGCTAACTATGGCTACACCTTC
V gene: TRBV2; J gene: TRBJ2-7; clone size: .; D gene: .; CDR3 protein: CASSDGAGVEQYF; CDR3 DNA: TGTGCCAGCAGTGATGGTGCAGGGGTGGAGCAGTACTTC
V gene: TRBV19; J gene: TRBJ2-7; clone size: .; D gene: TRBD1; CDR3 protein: CASQTGAGISYEQYF; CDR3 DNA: TGTGCCAGCCAGACAGGGGCGGGGATCTCCTACGAGCAGTACTTC
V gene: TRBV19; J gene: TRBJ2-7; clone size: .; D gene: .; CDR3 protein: CASSAPGSFSYEQYF; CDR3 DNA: TGTGCCAGTAGTGCGCCAGGGTCCTTCTCCTACGAGCAGTACTTC
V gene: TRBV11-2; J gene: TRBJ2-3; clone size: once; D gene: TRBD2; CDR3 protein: CASSPALAENTDTQYF; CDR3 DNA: TGTGCCAGCAGCCCTGCACTAGCGGAAAACACAGATACGCAGTATTTT
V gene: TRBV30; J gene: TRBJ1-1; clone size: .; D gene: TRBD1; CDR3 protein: CAWSFPDRVNIEAFF; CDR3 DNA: TGTGCCTGGAGTTTCCCAGACAGGGTAAATATTGAAGCTTTCTTT
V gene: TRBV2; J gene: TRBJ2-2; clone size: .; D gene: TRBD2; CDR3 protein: CALTSGISGELFF; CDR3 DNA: TGTGCCTTAACTAGCGGTATTTCCGGGGAGCTGTTTTTT
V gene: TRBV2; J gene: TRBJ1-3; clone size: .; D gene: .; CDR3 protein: CASAQDTGNTIYF; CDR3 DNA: TGTGCCAGCGCTCAGGATACAGGAAACACCATATATTTT
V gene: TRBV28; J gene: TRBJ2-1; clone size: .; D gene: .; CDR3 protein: CASGRGRAYNEQFF; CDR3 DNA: TGTGCCAGCGGGAGGGGGAGGGCCTACAATGAGCAGTTCTTC
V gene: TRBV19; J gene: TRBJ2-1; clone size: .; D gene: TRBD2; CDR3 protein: CASSIDSPRLAGRYNEQFF; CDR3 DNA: TGTGCCAGTAGTATAGATAGTCCCCGGCTAGCGGGGCGTTACAATGAGCAGTTCTTC
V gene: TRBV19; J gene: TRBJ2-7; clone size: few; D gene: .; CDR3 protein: CASSRQGETYEQYF; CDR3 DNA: TGTGCCAGTAGTCGGCAGGGTGAAACCTACGAGCAGTACTTC
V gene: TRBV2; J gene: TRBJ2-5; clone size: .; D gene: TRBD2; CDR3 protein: CASISGGGMKTQYF; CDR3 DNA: TGTGCCAGCATTAGCGGGGGGGGGATGAAGACCCAGTACTTC
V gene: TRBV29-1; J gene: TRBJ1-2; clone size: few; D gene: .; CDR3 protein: CSVEGSPYGYTF; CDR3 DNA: TGCAGCGTTGAGGGGAGTCCGTATGGCTACACCTTC
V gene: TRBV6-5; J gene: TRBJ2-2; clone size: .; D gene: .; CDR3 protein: CASTSRTAGELVF; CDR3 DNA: TGTGCCAGCACTTCCCGGACGGCCGGGGAGCTGGTTTTT
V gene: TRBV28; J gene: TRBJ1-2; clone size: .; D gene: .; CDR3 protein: CASSPATEYGYTF; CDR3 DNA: TGTGCCAGCAGTCCAGCGACTGAGTATGGCTACACCTTC
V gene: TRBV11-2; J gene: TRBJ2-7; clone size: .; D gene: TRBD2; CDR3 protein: CASSQASSGSYEQYF; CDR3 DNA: TGTGCCAGCAGCCAGGCCTCTAGCGGCTCGTACGAGCAGTACTTC
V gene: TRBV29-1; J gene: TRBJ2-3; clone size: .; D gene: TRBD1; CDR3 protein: CSVSTGGTDTQYF; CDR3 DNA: TGCAGCGTTTCCACAGGGGGCACAGATACGCAGTATTTT
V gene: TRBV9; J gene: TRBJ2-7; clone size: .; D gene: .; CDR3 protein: CASSVGASPQNYEQYF; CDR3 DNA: TGTGCCAGCAGCGTAGGGGCTTCCCCCCAAAACTACGAGCAGTACTTC
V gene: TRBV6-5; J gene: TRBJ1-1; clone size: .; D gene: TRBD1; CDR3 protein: CASSSRQGRLAFF; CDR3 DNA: TGTGCCAGCAGTTCCCGACAGGGTCGGTTGGCTTTCTTT
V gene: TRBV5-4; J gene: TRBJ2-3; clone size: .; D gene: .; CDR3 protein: CASSPAGGHTQYF; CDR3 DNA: TGTGCCAGCAGCCCCGCTGGGGGCCATACGCAGTATTTT
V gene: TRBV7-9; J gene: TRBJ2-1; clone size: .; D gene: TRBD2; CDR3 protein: CASSFGGREVDEQFF; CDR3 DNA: TGTGCCAGCAGCTTTGGCGGGAGGGAAGTTGATGAGCAGTTCTTC
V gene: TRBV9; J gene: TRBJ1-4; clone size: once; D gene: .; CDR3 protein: CASSEKRGTNEKLFF; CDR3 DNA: TGTGCCAGCAGCGAAAAGAGAGGAACTAATGAAAAACTGTTTTTT
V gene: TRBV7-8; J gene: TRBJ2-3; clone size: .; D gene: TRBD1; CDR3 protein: CASSLGQSIGTDTQYF; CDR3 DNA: TGTGCCAGCAGCTTGGGACAGTCGATCGGGACAGATACGCAGTATTTT
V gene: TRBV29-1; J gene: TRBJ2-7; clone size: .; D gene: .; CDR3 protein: CSVERGQIPYEQYF; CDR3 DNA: TGCAGCGTTGAACGCGGACAGATCCCCTACGAGCAGTACTTC
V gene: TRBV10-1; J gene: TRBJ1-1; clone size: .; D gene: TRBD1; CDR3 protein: CASKNRGTHTEAFF; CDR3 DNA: TGCGCCAGCAAAAACAGGGGGACGCACACTGAAGCTTTCTTT
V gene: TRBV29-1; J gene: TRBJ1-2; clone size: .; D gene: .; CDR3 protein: CSVKLPGGPYGYTF; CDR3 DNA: TGCAGCGTTAAACTTCCGGGGGGGCCCTATGGCTACACCTTC
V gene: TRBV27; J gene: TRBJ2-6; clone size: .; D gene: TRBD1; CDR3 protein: CASSFSNWGTGRPGANVLTF; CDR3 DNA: TGTGCCAGCAGTTTCTCTAATTGGGGGACAGGGAGGCCTGGGGCCAACGTCCTGACTTTC
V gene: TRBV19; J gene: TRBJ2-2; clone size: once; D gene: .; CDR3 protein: CASSIEGRVTGELFF; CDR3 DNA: TGTGCCAGTAGTATCGAAGGCAGGGTGACGGGGGAGCTGTTTTTT
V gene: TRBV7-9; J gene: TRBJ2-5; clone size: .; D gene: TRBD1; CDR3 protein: CASSFGQGDVETQYF; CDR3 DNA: TGTGCCAGCAGCTTTGGACAGGGGGATGTGGAGACCCAGTACTTC
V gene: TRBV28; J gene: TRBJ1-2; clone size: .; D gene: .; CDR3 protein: CASSLDQGPGYGYTF; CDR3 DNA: TGTGCCAGCAGTTTAGACCAGGGGCCGGGTTATGGCTACACCTTC
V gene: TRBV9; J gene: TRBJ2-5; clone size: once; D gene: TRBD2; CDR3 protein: CASSVDSGGGETQYF; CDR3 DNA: TGTGCCAGCAGCGTAGATAGCGGGGGCGGGGAGACCCAGTACTTC
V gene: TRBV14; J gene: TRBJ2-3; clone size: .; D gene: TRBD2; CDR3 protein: CASAPGLADTQYF; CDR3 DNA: TGTGCCAGCGCTCCGGGACTAGCGGATACGCAGTATTTT
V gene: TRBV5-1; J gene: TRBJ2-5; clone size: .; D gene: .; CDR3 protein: CASSLPQETQYF; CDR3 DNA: TGCGCCAGCAGCTTACCCCAGGAGACCCAGTACTTC